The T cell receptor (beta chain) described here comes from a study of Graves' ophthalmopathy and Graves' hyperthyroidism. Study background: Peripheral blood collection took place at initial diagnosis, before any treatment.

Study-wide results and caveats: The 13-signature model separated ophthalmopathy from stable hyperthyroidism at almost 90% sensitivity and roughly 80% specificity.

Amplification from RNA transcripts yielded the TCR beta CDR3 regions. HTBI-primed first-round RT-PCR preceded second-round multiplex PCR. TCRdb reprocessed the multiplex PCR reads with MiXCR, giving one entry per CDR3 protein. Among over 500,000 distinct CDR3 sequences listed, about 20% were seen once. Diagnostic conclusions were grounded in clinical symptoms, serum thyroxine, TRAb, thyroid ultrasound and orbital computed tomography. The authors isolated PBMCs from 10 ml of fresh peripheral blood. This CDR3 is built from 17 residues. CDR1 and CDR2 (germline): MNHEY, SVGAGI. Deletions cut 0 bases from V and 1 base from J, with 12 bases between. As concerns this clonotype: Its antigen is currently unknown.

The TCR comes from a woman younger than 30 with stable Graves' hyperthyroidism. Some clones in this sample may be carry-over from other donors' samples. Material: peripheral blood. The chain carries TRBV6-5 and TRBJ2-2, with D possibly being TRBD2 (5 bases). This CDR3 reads CASSYSQLGLNTGELFF. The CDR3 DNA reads TGTGCCAGCAGTTACTCCCAACTAGGACTGAACACCGGGGAGCTGTTTTTT.